This T cell receptor (beta chain) was sequenced during a study of T cell responses to AZD1222 COVID-19 vaccine. The V and J ends lost 4 bases and 6 bases, in that order; junction bases with no gene match: 8. From germline, CDR1 is SGHVS and CDR2 FQNEAQ. CDR3 length: 15 amino acids. TCRdb's table, derived via immunoSEQ multiplex PCR, lists solely in-frame clones and lacks some. The data hold roughly 90,000 clones, with around nine tenths observed a single time. The sample here was peripheral blood, taken on day 0 of MenACWY control vaccination. This TCR was sampled from an adult in good health. The V gene is TRBV7-8, the J gene TRBJ1-5, with 8 nucleotides matching TRBD1. CDR3 loop: CASSSLDRAGQPQHF. The CDR3 coding sequence is TGTGCCAGCAGCTCATTGGACAGGGCGGGTCAGCCCCAGCATTTT. Variable domain in full (rest from reference TRBV7-8 and TRBJ1-5): GAGVSQSPRYKVAKRGQDVALRCDPISGHVSLFWYQQALGQGPEFLTYFQNEAQLDKSGLPSDRFFAERPEGSVSTLKIQRTQQEDSAVYLCASSSLDRAGQPQHFGDGTRLSIL.